This TCR beta chain was sequenced for a study of blood T cell repertoires in COVID-19. Sequencing used immunoSEQ multiplex PCR; TCRdb keeps in-frame clones, though not all of them. The sample has about 190,000 clones, more than 75% seen once. The CDR3 length is 13 residues. Trimming removed 2 bases at V and 8 bases at J, with 12 bases between. The germline CDR1 and CDR2 sequences are KGHSH and LQKENI. The origin of this receptor is a woman aged 45-65 years with acute COVID-19. The chain has TRBV18 and TRBJ1-2; D ambiguous. Sequenced input: PBMCs or T cells enriched from blood (not recorded which). This CDR3 reads CASSPARARGYTF. In DNA, the CDR3 is TGTGCCAGCTCACCAGCAAGAGCCAGGGGCTACACCTTC.